The source of this TCR beta chain is a study of identical twins. Comment on this clonotype: Its antigen is currently unknown.

TCRdb fed the 5' RACE reads into MiXCR, producing one record per CDR3 protein. The repertoire holds a few hundred thousand distinct CDR3 sequences, with more than 20% as singletons. Germline loops: CDR1 SGHAT, CDR2 FQNNGV. CDR3 length: 14 amino acids. Trimming removed 5 bases from V and 0 bases from J, with 11 bases in between. General study points: Insertions ran lower in abundant cord blood beta clonotypes, though not in memory repertoires.

A further study also used this sample, focusing on T cells expressing NK-cell markers. Per that study: Sorting of alpha-beta TCR T cells alone was achieved in several experiments with an anti-gamma-delta TCR antibody.

Sequencing input: CD4+ T cells sorted from blood. The V call is TRBV11-2, the J call TRBJ2-7; no definite D call. This sequence originates from a woman aged 18-29 years in good health. The CDR3 loop is CASSTLENSYEQYF. CDR3 in DNA: TGTGCCAGCAGCACGCTCGAAAACTCCTACGAGCAGTACTTC.